This is a list of T cell receptor beta chains from one sample in a study of T cells in Graves' hyperthyroidism and ophthalmopathy. One entry per CDR3 protein results from TCRdb running MiXCR on the multiplex PCR reads. This sample has 350,000 to 400,000 distinct CDR3 sequences, with 19% found just once. Sequenced input: blood. The receptors were gathered from a woman aged 18 to 35 with Graves' hyperthyroidism. CDR3s leave out the opening cysteine and the closing phenylalanine or tryptophan. A D gene is named only where the DNA matches it firmly. Clone size is stated in some rows and not others, as once, few, many or a class when expanded.

size | V | D | CDR3
- | TRBV6-2/TRBV6-3 | - | ASSYSPGTNYGYT
many | TRBV6-5 | - | ASSNNRETQY
many | TRBV29-1 | - | SAAGKLVTEAF
many | TRBV11-2 | - | ASSLDRGSQETQY
many | TRBV7-2 | - | ASSSPGRKNIQY
many | TRBV20-1 | - | SARDLTYEQY
many | TRBV7-2 | - | ASSPRSGTEAF
many | TRBV29-1 | - | SVELRAVGTQY
many | TRBV6-1 | TRBD1 | ASSVRTGDQPQH
many | TRBV3-1 | - | ASRVGAGGGTEAF
- | TRBV5-1 | - | ASSPSGRGYEQY
- | TRBV6-1 | TRBD1 | ASSTRGTEYYEQY
many | TRBV11-2 | - | ASSLLPNFNYGYT
many | TRBV29-1 | - | SVGRRGDPYEQY
many | TRBV9 | - | ASSPKRDYGYT
medium-sized | TRBV7-8 | - | ASSPQVGAGELF
- | TRBV11-3 | - | ASSLGIGNEQY
many | TRBV20-1 | - | SATGTDRRDTQY
many | TRBV11-2 | TRBD2 | ASSGLGWETQY